Following are 22 T cell receptor beta chains from one sample sequenced in a study of blood T cells in healthy people across ages. A second roughly 6 to 11 cycle PCR used barcoded and J-beta primers. MiXCR, applied by TCRdb to the 5' RACE reads, yields one record per CDR3 protein. The data show about 570,000 distinct CDR3 sequences, 25% to 35% seen once. The same data also went into a second study, on T cells of mothers and their children.

Source material: blood. These receptors were taken from a boy between 2 and 15 years old in good health.

This chain connects TRBV3-1 to TRBJ2-3, with D possibly called TRBD1 or TRBD2 (5 bases each). This CDR3 has 19 residues. Germline V CDR1 and CDR2: LGHDT, YNNKEL (reference sequence). The ends were cut back, 4 bases at V and 2 bases at J, with 25 bases in the middle. This CDR3 is CASSRHLSPGPRTTDTQYF. CDR3 nucleotide sequence: TGTGCCAGCAGCCGCCACTTAAGCCCGGGACCCCGGACCACAGATACGCAGTATTTT.

J is TRBJ2-5 and V is TRBV6-5; D unclear. The germline V and J ends were trimmed by 4 bases and 0 bases, with 18 bases remaining between them. Germline V CDR1 and CDR2: MNHEY, SVGAGI. CDR3 length: 17 residues. The CDR3 DNA follows: TGTGCCAGCAGTTCGGTCACGGACGGGCTGTACCAAGAGACCCAGTACTTC. Protein sequence: CASSSVTDGLYQETQYF.

The chain uses TRBV7-9 and TRBJ2-5, with TRBD2 matching 7 bases. The last part of the DNA fits TRBJ2-7 better; the J call may be wrong. Germline CDR1 is SEHNR and CDR2 is FQNEAQ (reference sequence). This CDR3 contains 13 residues. This chain's CDR3 is CASSWSGAYEQYF. DNA of the CDR3: TGTGCCAGCAGCTGGAGCGGGGCCTACGAGCAGTACTTC.

A word on this clonotype: At one end, the junction sequence differs from germline, possibly due to a read error. The chain employs TRBV20-1 and TRBJ2-5; 10 bases line up with TRBD2. The CDR3 is 14 residues long. Per the germline V gene, CDR1 is DFQATT and CDR2 is SNEGSKA (reference sequence). CDR3 residues: CSVPLAGGGETRYF. CDR3 DNA sequence: TGCAGTGTCCCCTTAGCGGGAGGAGGGGAGACCCGGTACTTC.

The rearrangement links TRBV5-1 to TRBJ1-1; D unresolved. Between the trimmed V and J ends, which lost 1 base and 0 bases, there was a span of 7 bases. The germline CDR1 and CDR2 sequences are SGHRS and YFSETQ. The CDR3 has 14 residues. The CDR3 DNA reads as TGCGCCAGCAGCTTGCGGCGGCTGAACACTGAAGCTTTCTTT. Translation: CASSLRRLNTEAFF. Supplemented by reference TRBV5-1 and TRBJ1-1, the full variable domain reads KAGVTQTPRYLIKTRGQQVTLSCSPISGHRSVSWYQQTPGQGLQFLFEYFSETQRNKGNFPGRFSGRQFSNSRSEMNVSTLELGDSALYLCASSLRRLNTEAFFGQGTRLTVV.

The chain is built from TRBV7-9 and TRBJ2-1; D gene ambiguous. Germline V CDR1 and CDR2: SEHNR, FQNEAQ (reference sequence). The CDR3 covers 16 residues. Trimming left V 4 bases short and J 3 bases short, with 16 bases between. CDR3 in DNA: TGTGCCAGCAGCTCAATTGGTAATAGGGTCTACAATGAGCAGTTCTTC. It encodes CASSSIGNRVYNEQFF.

The chain combines TRBV27 with TRBJ2-1, with D uncertain. Germline values: CDR1 MNHEY, CDR2 SMNVEV (reference sequence). This CDR3 spans 15 amino acids. V was trimmed by 5 bases and J by 8 bases, leaving 19 bases between them. The CDR3 DNA sequence: TGTGCCAGCAGTCCTCCAACCCGCCTGGGCGATGAGCAGTTCTTC. Its protein product is CASSPPTRLGDEQFF.

This clonotype came up a few times. V usage is TRBV10-3 and J usage is TRBJ1-1; a possible D gene is TRBD1 (6 bases). The CDR3 loop spans 17 amino acids. The V gene's germline CDR1 is ENHRY and CDR2 SYGVKD. The V gene lost 2 bases and the J gene lost 3 bases, with 19 bases spanning the gap. CDR3 in DNA: TGTGCCATCAGTGAGAGGTCGGGGCCAGGGGTGGACACTGAAGCTTTCTTT. Translation: CAISERSGPGVDTEAFF.

The gene calls are TRBV14 and TRBJ1-3; TRBD1 matches 9 bases. Unmatched junction bases numbered 1, after V lost 4 bases and J lost 3 bases. CDR1 and CDR2 from the germline V gene are SGHDN and FVKESK. The CDR3 has 14 residues. CDR3 DNA sequence: TGTGCCAGCAGCCGACAGGGGGTTGGAAACACCATATATTTT. Amino acids: CASSRQGVGNTIYF. Full variable domain (missing parts from reference TRBV14 and TRBJ1-3): EAGVTQFPSHSVIEKGQTVTLRCDPISGHDNLYWYRRVMGKEIKFLLHFVKESKQDESGMPNNRFLAERTGGTYSTLKVQPAELEDSGVYFCASSRQGVGNTIYFGEGSWLTVV.

This sequence joins TRBV20-1 and TRBJ2-5, with 10 positions matching TRBD1. Germline V lookup: CDR1 DFQATT, CDR2 SNEGSKA (reference sequence). The CDR3 sequence is 13 residues long. The junction had 3 bases not matched to a gene; V was cut back by 3 bases and J by 5 bases. CDR3 bases: TGCAGTGCTAGGGACAGGGGGTCTGAGACCCAGTACTTC. Amino acid sequence: CSARDRGSETQYF.

The V gene is TRBV7-2, the J gene TRBJ2-5; TRBD1 aligns across 7 bases. CDR3 length: 14 residues. CDR1 SGHTA and CDR2 FQGNSA come from the germline V gene. The J segment lost 11 bases and the V segment lost 1 base, leaving 10 bases of the junction unmatched. The CDR3 reads CASSLVTGVGEQYF. In DNA form, the CDR3 reads TGTGCCAGCAGCTTAGTAACAGGGGTCGGGGAGCAGTACTTC.

J is TRBJ1-1 and V is TRBV14; no reliable D call. Germline V gives CDR1 SGHDN, CDR2 FVKESK. The V end was cut by 4 bases, the J end by 7 bases, with 7 bases between. This CDR3 spans 11 amino acids. The CDR3 loop reads CASSLGIEAFF. CDR3 bases: TGTGCCAGCAGCCTCGGTATTGAAGCTTTCTTT.

This clonotype was found a few times. The chain is built from TRBV9 and TRBJ2-1; 12 bases line up with TRBD2. The germline gives CDR1 SGDLS, CDR2 YYNGEE. The V and J ends lost 3 bases and 7 bases, in that order; junction bases with no gene match: 8. The CDR3 sequence is 16 residues long. CDR3 sequence: CASSARLAGAWNEQFF. The CDR3 DNA follows: TGTGCCAGCAGCGCCAGACTAGCGGGAGCATGGAATGAGCAGTTCTTC.

The chain links TRBV11-3 to TRBJ2-5; no clear D. CDR3 length equals 17 residues. The ends were cut back, 1 base at V and 5 bases at J, with 20 bases in the middle. CDR1 is SGHNT, CDR2 YENEEA, per germline. Written as DNA, the CDR3 is TGTGCCAGCAGCTTAGGGCAGTCCCTGGCTCAACGGGAGACCCAGTACTTC. The encoded protein is CASSLGQSLAQRETQYF.

The table lists this clonotype with a few counts. The chain uses TRBV6-5 and TRBJ2-7; the match to TRBD2 covers 11 bases. The V segment lost 4 bases and the J segment 5 bases; nucleotides outside the gene matches: 7. The germline gives CDR1 MNHEY, CDR2 SVGAGI. This CDR3 region has 15 residues. In nucleotides, the CDR3 is TGTGCCAGCAGTTCGGGACTAGCGGCTCACAACGAGCAGTACTTC. Protein sequence: CASSSGLAAHNEQYF.

The chain recombines TRBV27 with TRBJ2-7; 7 bases match TRBD1. This CDR3 comprises 14 residues. V gave up 1 base and J gave up 1 base; unmatched junction bases: 1. Per germline, CDR1 MNHEY and CDR2 SMNVEV (reference sequence). DNA of the CDR3: TGTGCCAGCAGTTTATGGGACAGATCCTACGAGCAGTACTTC. Translating gives CASSLWDRSYEQYF.

This clonotype showed up just once. The chain joins TRBV7-9 to TRBJ2-5; tentatively, D is TRBD2 (6 bases). The DNA matches TRBJ2-1 better at its end, which makes the J call doubtful. Germline lookup yields CDR1 SEHNR and CDR2 FQNEAQ (reference sequence). The CDR3 is made up of 13 amino acids. The CDR3 loop reads CASRREVKGEQFF. The DNA of the CDR3 is TGTGCCTCCCGGCGGGAAGTAAAGGGTGAGCAGTTCTTC.

V is TRBV27 and J is TRBJ2-5; TRBD1 matches 10 bases. The J call may be incorrect, as the DNA end agrees better with TRBJ2-7. Germline V gene lookup returns CDR1 MNHEY and CDR2 SMNVEV (reference sequence). CDR3 length equals 15 residues. CDR3 DNA: TGTGCCAGCAGTTTATCCTGGACAGGGGGCTACGAGCAGTACTTC. Protein: CASSLSWTGGYEQYF.

This clonotype was recorded once. The V and J genes are TRBV7-2 and TRBJ2-1, with D uncertain. Germline V gene lookup returns CDR1 SGHTA and CDR2 FQGNSA. With 1 base removed from V and 4 bases from J, the gap between germline ends came to 14 bases. This CDR3 has 16 amino acids. The CDR3 nucleotides are TGTGCCAGCAGCTTAGGGAGACAACTGGGTTACAATGAGCAGTTCTTC. The encoded protein is CASSLGRQLGYNEQFF.

A word on this clonotype: A single base separates this from a much larger clone, so it may be a read error. The J gene is TRBJ2-7, the V gene TRBV12-3 or TRBV12-4; 7 bases are shared with TRBD2. V gave up 10 bases and J gave up 6 bases; unmatched junction bases: 12. The length of the CDR3 is 13 residues. The CDR3: CAIKSGNLGEQYF. DNA for the CDR3: TGTGCCATCAAGAGCGGGAACTTAGGCGAGCAGTACTTC.

This clonotype was seen a few times. The gene calls are TRBV7-9 and TRBJ2-1; perhaps TRBD2 as D (6 bases). Trimming cost V 3 bases and J 6 bases, with 18 bases left between them. The CDR3 consists of 16 residues. Germline V gene data show CDR1 as SEHNR and CDR2 as FQNEAQ (reference sequence). The CDR3 DNA reads TGTGCCAGCAGCTTTTTCCTAGCGTTCGGAGTCAATGAGCAGTTCTTC. It encodes CASSFFLAFGVNEQFF.

V gene TRBV29-1 combines with J gene TRBJ2-2, with D possibly matching TRBD2 (5 bases). Deletions cut 7 bases from V and 2 bases from J, with 17 bases between. The V gene's germline CDR1 is SQVTM and CDR2 ANQGSEA. This CDR3 contains 15 residues. This CDR3 is CSALGRLSNTGELFF. The CDR3, as DNA: TGCAGCGCCCTTGGGAGACTATCAAACACCGGGGAGCTGTTTTTT.